The sequence of this T cell receptor beta chain was determined in a study of cytotoxic CD8 clonotypes in ibrutinib-treated CLL. At the level of the study: Response sampling came at median approximately twelve months of treatment, ranging about 6 to 40 months. Sequenced samples delivered averages of around 250,000 productive templates and 90,000 or so productive rearrangements. Study results and caveats: Once treatment began, public clonotypes, which were uncommon, contracted or stayed stable.

Germline trimming cut 4 bases from V and 5 bases from J; bases unmatched to any gene: 2. CDR3 length equals 13 residues. Germline assignment: CDR1 SNHLY and CDR2 FYNNEI. Details on this clone: The antigen remains undetermined.

Profiled with immunoSEQ multiplex PCR; TCRdb holds only in-frame clones, not every one. The sample lists hundreds of thousands of clones, roughly 70% occurring once. This rearrangement joins TRBV2 to TRBJ2-1, with 7 positions matching TRBD1. Sequences were derived from PBMCs, sampled after 24 months of ibrutinib treatment. The TCR was taken from a human donor with chronic lymphocytic leukemia. Here the CDR3 reads CASSAQGNNEQFF. The CDR3 DNA reads as TGTGCCAGCAGTGCACAGGGGAACAATGAGCAGTTCTTC.